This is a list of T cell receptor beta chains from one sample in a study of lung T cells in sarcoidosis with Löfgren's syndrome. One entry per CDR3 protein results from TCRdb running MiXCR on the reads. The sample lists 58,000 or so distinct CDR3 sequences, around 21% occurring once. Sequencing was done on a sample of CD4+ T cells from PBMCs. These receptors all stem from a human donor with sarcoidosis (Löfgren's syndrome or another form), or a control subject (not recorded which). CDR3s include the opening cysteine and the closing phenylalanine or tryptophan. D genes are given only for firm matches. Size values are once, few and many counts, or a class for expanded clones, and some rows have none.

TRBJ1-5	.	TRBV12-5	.	TGTGCTAGTGGCCTCGACATGGTCCAGCCCCAGCATTTT	CASGLDMVQPQHF
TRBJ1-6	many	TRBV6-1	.	TGTGCCAGCAGTGCGAAATGGGGATCCTCTTCCTATAATTCACCCCTCCACTTT	CASSAKWGSSSYNSPLHF
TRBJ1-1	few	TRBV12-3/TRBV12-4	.	TGTGCCAGCAGCCCAAACAGGGTGGCTTTCTTT	CASSPNRVAFF
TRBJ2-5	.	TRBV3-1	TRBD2	TGTGCCAGCAGCCACCTGAGGACTAGAGGAGAGACCCAGTACTTC	CASSHLRTRGETQYF
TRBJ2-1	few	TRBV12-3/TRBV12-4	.	TGTGCCAGCAGTTTAGCGGGGACTTGGTTCTTC	CASSLAGTWFF
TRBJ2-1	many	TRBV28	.	TGTGCCAGCAGTTCGGCGTTCCCGGTTGAGCAGTTCTTC	CASSSAFPVEQFF
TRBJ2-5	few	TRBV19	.	TGTGCCAGTAGTATTCGGACGGGATTTGAGACCCAGTACTTC	CASSIRTGFETQYF
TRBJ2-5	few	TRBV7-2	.	TGTGCCAGCAGTATACAGACTAGTGGGTTGGGGACCCAGTACTTC	CASSIQTSGLGTQYF
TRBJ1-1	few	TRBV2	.	TGTGCCAGCAGTGGACAGGTCGAAGCGCTAGACACTGAAGCTTTCTTT	CASSGQVEALDTEAFF
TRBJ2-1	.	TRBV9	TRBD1	TGTGCCAGCAGCGAGGGGGGACAGGGGGGCCGGGAGCAGTTCTTC	CASSEGGQGGREQFF
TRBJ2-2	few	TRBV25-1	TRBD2	TGTGCCAGCAGTGGCCTTAGCGGGGGGGCCACGAACACCGGGGAGCTGTTTTTT	CASSGLSGGATNTGELFF
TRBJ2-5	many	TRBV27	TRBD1	TGTGCCAGCAGTCTACAGGGGGCTGGGGAGACCCAGTACTTC	CASSLQGAGETQYF
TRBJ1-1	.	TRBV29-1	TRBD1	TGCAGCGTTGACTTTTTTGGGACAGGGAGGACTGGAGCTTTCTTT	CSVDFFGTGRTGAFF
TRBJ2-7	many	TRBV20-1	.	TGCAGTGCCCCTGGACCCTACGAGCAGTACTTC	CSAPGPYEQYF
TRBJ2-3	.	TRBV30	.	TGTGCCTGGAGTGTAATAGCCGGAAGCACAGATACGCAGTATTTT	CAWSVIAGSTDTQYF
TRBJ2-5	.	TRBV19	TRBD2	TGTGCCAGGGGACACGGGACTAGCGGGGGGGCCGGAGAGACCCAGTACTTC	CARGHGTSGGAGETQYF
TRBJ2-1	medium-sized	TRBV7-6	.	TGTGCCAGCAGCTTAATAGGATCAGGGATGGATGAGCAGTTCTTC	CASSLIGSGMDEQFF
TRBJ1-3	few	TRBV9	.	TGTGCCAGCAGCGTAGGGGATGGAAACACCATATATTTT	CASSVGDGNTIYF
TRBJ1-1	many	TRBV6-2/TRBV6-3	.	TGTGCCAGCAGTGGCGGGGCGACCCGGGACACTGAAGCTTTCTTT	CASSGGATRDTEAFF
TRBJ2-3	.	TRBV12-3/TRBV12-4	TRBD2	TGTGCCAGCAGCCCAAGGGGCGGGGGACTTCTAACAGATACGCAGTATTTT	CASSPRGGGLLTDTQYF
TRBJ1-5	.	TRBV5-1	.	TGCGCCAGCAGCTTGGGGGACTTGAGCGATCAGCCCCAGCATTTT	CASSLGDLSDQPQHF
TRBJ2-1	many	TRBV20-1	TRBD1	TGCAGTGCTCCACGGACAGGGAAAAATGAGCAGTTCTTC	CSAPRTGKNEQFF
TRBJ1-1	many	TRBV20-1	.	TGCAGTGCTAGAGGGGCTGGCGCTAGGGTGAACACTGAAGCTTTCTTT	CSARGAGARVNTEAFF
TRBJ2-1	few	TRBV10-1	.	TGCGCCAGCAGTGACGGCTGGAAGCTAGATCACAATGAGCAGTTCTTC	CASSDGWKLDHNEQFF
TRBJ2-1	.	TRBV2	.	TGTGCCAGCAGGAACAGGGATAGTAGTAATGAGCAGTTCTTC	CASRNRDSSNEQFF
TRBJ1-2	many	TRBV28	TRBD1	TGTGCCAGCAGTTTTAATCCAGGGGGGCGAACCAACTATGGCTACACCTTC	CASSFNPGGRTNYGYTF
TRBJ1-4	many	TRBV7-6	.	TGTGCCAGCAGCTTAAATGCCAGGGGTAGCGGAAAACTGTTTTTT	CASSLNARGSGKLFF
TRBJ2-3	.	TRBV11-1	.	TGTGCCAGCAGAAGGAACCTCACAGATACGCAGTATTTT	CASRRNLTDTQYF
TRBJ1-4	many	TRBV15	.	TGTGCCACCAGCCCAGGGTGGACTAATGAAAAACTGTTTTTT	CATSPGWTNEKLFF
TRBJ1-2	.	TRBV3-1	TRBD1	TGTGCCAGCAGCCAAGACGACAGGGGTTTCTCTGGCTACACCTTC	CASSQDDRGFSGYTF
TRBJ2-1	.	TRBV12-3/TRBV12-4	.	TGTGCCAGCAGCAACCCTTGGGGGTCTTCGGGTGAGCAGTTCTTC	CASSNPWGSSGEQFF
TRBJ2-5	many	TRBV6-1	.	TGTGCCAGCGGACCCGGACAGGAGACCCAGTACTTC	CASGPGQETQYF
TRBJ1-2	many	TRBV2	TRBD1	TGTGCCAGCAGTGGGACAGGGGGCCTTTATGGCTACACCTTC	CASSGTGGLYGYTF
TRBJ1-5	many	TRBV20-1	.	TGCAGTGCTCGGCCAGGGACCCCGAACCAGCCCCAGCATTTT	CSARPGTPNQPQHF
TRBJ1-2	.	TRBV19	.	TGTGCCAGTAGTACAACATGGGATTCTACCTATGGCTACACCTTC	CASSTTWDSTYGYTF
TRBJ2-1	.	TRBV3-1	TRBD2	TGTGCCAGCAGTTCCGGGACTAGCAGTTTTGTCGATGAGCAGTTCTTC	CASSSGTSSFVDEQFF
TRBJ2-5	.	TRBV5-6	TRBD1	TGTGCCAGCAGCGCCAAGACAGGGGCGGGCGAGACCCAGTACTTC	CASSAKTGAGETQYF
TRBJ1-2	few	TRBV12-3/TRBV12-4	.	TGTGCCAGCAGTTTATCGACTTGGGGGGGCTACACCTTC	CASSLSTWGGYTF
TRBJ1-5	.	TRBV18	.	TGTGCCAGCTCACGTAACGGGGGGCAGGGCAATCAGCCCCAGCATTTT	CASSRNGGQGNQPQHF
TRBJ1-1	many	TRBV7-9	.	TGTGCCAGCAGCTTGATCGGGCTCGTGAACACTGAAGCTTTCTTT	CASSLIGLVNTEAFF
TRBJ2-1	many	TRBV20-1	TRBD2	TGCAGTGCTAGGACGGGGGGGTCCTACAATGAGCAGTTCTTC	CSARTGGSYNEQFF
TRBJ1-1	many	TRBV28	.	TGTGCCAGCAGTTCACAGGGTAGCGGGAGGGACACTGAAGCTTTCTTT	CASSSQGSGRDTEAFF
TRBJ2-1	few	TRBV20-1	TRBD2	TGCAGTGCGCCCCGGACTAGCGGTTACAATGAGCAGTTCTTC	CSAPRTSGYNEQFF
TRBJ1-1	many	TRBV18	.	TGTGCCAGCACTATGAGACAGGTCGAAAACACTGAAGCTTTCTTT	CASTMRQVENTEAFF
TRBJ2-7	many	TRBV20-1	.	TGCAGTGCTAGAAAGACAGCCTCCTACGAGCAGTACTTC	CSARKTASYEQYF
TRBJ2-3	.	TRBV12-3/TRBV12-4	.	TGTGCCAGCAGTTCTGGACTATACACAGATACGCAGTATTTT	CASSSGLYTDTQYF
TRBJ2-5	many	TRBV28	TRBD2	TGTGCCAGCAGCGGGGGGAGGACCCAGTACTTC	CASSGGRTQYF
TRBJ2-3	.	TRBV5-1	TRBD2	TGCGCCAGCAGCTTGATGCCGGGGGGTGGCGATACGCAGTATTTT	CASSLMPGGGDTQYF
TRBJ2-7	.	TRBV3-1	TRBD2	TGTGCCAGCAGAAAAGCGGGAGGAGGGACCTACGAGCAGTACTTC	CASRKAGGGTYEQYF
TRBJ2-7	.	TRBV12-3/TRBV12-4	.	TGTGCCAGCAGTCCAGAGCGACGGGGAGAGCAGTACTTC	CASSPERRGEQYF
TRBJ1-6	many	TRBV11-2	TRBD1	TGTGCCAGCAGCTTAGGGGACAGGGGATGGTCACCCCTCCACTTT	CASSLGDRGWSPLHF
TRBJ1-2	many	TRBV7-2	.	TGTGCCAGCAGCTTAATGGAGGAAGCATATGGCTACACCTTC	CASSLMEEAYGYTF
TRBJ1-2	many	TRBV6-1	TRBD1	TGTGCCAGCAGTTTACTGGCAGGGGGCGGTAGGAACTATGGCTACACCTTC	CASSLLAGGGRNYGYTF
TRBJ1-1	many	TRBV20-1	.	TGCAGTGCTCTCGTAACAGGGAGGAACACTGAAGCTTTCTTT	CSALVTGRNTEAFF
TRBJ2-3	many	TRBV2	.	TGTGCCAGCAACCCGGGACTCAAAACAGATACGCAGTATTTT	CASNPGLKTDTQYF
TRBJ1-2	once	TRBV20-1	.	TGCAGCGCTAGAGATGGGGAGGGGCATCCGTATGGCTACACCTTC	CSARDGEGHPYGYTF
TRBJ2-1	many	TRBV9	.	TGTGCCAGCGGGGCGGGGACCCCAGGACATGAGCAGTTCTTC	CASGAGTPGHEQFF
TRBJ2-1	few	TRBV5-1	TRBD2	TGCGCCAGCAGCTTGGAGGGACTAGTTTCCTACAATGAGCAGTTCTTC	CASSLEGLVSYNEQFF